This T cell receptor beta chain was recovered during a study of CD8 T cells in Susac syndrome. RNA, at roughly 0.45 to 1 ug, was reverse transcribed with random hexamers. TCRdb re-derived calls from the immunoSEQ multiplex PCR reads in MiXCR, one entry per CDR3 protein. Among under 150,000 distinct CDR3 sequences listed, about 94% were seen once. The germline V gene encodes CDR1 MNHEY and CDR2 SVGEGT. Between the trimmed V and J ends, which lost 10 bases and 0 bases, there was a span of 12 bases. The CDR3 totals 13 residues. This clonotype originated in a human donor in good health. The sample taken for sequencing was CD8+ T cells from PBMCs. This chain joins TRBV6-2 or TRBV6-3 and TRBJ2-5; possible D gene TRBD1, 6 bases. The CDR3 DNA reads TGTGCCACAAACCGGGACAACCAAGAGACCCAGTACTTC. It yields the protein CATNRDNQETQYF.